The 26 T cell receptor beta chains below all came from one sample that was sequenced in a study of CD8 T cells in ankylosing spondylitis (dated by TCRdb to the late 2010s). These receptors have no identified antigens. The library was generated by 5' RACE. Sequencing instrument: Illumina HiSeq 2500. Clones were called with MiXCR by TCRdb after fastp trimmed the public reads at Q25, and only in-frame beta chains were retained. Identical CDR3 protein sequences are pooled into one entry, listed with their most common genes and DNA. A total of approximately 220,000 distinct CDR3 sequences appear in this sample, about a sixth of them only once. The ten largest make up 40% to 50% of the sample. Points the paper makes about the study in general: A TCR beta motif made up of several highly homologous amino acid variants appeared to be characteristic of blood from ankylosing spondylitis patients.

The specimen was blood, either unsorted or a sorted T cell fraction (not recorded which). These receptors all come from a male donor with ankylosing spondylitis.

In this sample, this clonotype turned up many times. The chain recombines TRBV5-6 with TRBJ1-1; D might be TRBD1 (6 bases). This CDR3 has 10 residues. Trimming pared 7 bases from V and 6 bases from J, leaving 7 bases between. Germline V lookup: CDR1 SGHDT, CDR2 YYEEEE. In DNA, the CDR3 is TGTGCCAGCGGGGGCGCTGAAGCTTTCTTT. It yields the protein CASGGAEAFF. Full variable domain (rest looked up from reference TRBV5-6 and TRBJ1-1): DAGVTQSPTHLIKTRGQQVTLRCSPKSGHDTVSWYQQALGQGPQFIFQYYEEEERQRGNFPDRFSGHQFPNYSSELNVNALLLGDSALYLCASGGAEAFFGQGTRLTVV.

There are a few counts of this clonotype. This chain uses TRBV18 with TRBJ2-7, with 7 bases that match TRBD1. The CDR3 has 15 amino acids. The junction had 4 bases not matched to a gene; V was cut back by 2 bases and J by 0 bases. Germline V gene sequence: CDR1 KGHSH, CDR2 LQKENI. The CDR3 region has the DNA TGTGCCAGCTCACCAGACAGGGCTCGCTCCTACGAGCAGTACTTC. This sequence encodes CASSPDRARSYEQYF.

This clonotype was counted between two and nine times. This chain uses TRBV4-1 with TRBJ1-2; D perhaps matches TRBD1 (5 bases). CDR1 and CDR2 (germline): MGHRA, YSYEKL. The V end was cut by 0 bases, the J end by 2 bases, with 7 bases between. The CDR3 contains 14 residues. CDR3 coding DNA: TGCGCCAGCAGCCAAGATGGGGGGAACTATGGCTACACCTTC. Residues: CASSQDGGNYGYTF.

This clonotype was detected only a few times. The chain is built from TRBV20-1 and TRBJ2-1; weak D call: TRBD2 (6 bases). V lost 5 bases and J 9 bases, leaving 20 bases between the germline ends. Germline lookup yields CDR1 DFQATT and CDR2 SNEGSKA (reference sequence). The CDR3 has 14 residues. CDR3 nucleotides: TGCAGTGCTCCAGCGCCTAGCGCGACGGTTGAGCAGTTCTTC. Protein: CSAPAPSATVEQFF.

This clonotype came up a few times. The chain employs TRBV7-8 and TRBJ1-4; TRBD1 matches 10 bases. Germline CDR1 and CDR2: SGHVS and FQNEAQ. The V and J ends lost 5 bases and 8 bases, in that order; junction bases with no gene match: 8. This CDR3 is 15 amino acids long. The CDR3 protein is CASSHGTGVREKLFF. The CDR3 DNA reads as TGTGCCAGCAGCCACGGGACAGGGGTTAGAGAAAAACTGTTTTTT.

This clonotype was counted only a few times. V usage is TRBV7-9 and J usage is TRBJ1-1; 7 bases are shared with TRBD1. Trimming at V came to 5 bases and at J to 5 bases, leaving 5 bases not matched to a gene. The CDR3 loop spans 13 amino acids. Germline CDR1 is SEHNR and CDR2 is FQNEAQ (reference sequence). CDR3 region: CASSPQGQTEAFF. The DNA of the CDR3 is TGTGCCAGCAGCCCGCAGGGACAGACTGAAGCTTTCTTT.

This clonotype has ten or more counts. CDR3 in amino acids: CSVEYGTEPYEQYF. The CDR3 DNA is TGCAGCGTTGAGTACGGGACCGAACCCTACGAGCAGTACTTC. J is TRBJ2-7 and V is TRBV29-1, with D perhaps being TRBD1 or TRBD2 (5 bases each). The CDR3 contains 14 residues. Per the germline V gene, CDR1 is SQVTM and CDR2 is ANQGSEA. Trimming stripped 3 bases from V and 2 bases from J, with 14 bases between.

The gene calls are TRBV27 and TRBJ1-1, with D unclear. The CDR3 is 12 residues long. With 5 bases removed from V and 4 bases from J, the gap between germline ends came to 8 bases. CDR1 and CDR2 (germline): MNHEY, SMNVEV (reference sequence). The CDR3 sequence is CASSGVATEAFF. The CDR3 DNA sequence: TGTGCCAGCAGTGGGGTGGCCACTGAAGCTTTCTTT.

The V and J genes are TRBV19 and TRBJ1-2; no reliable D call. Trimming took off 5 bases at V and 4 bases at J, with 14 bases between the two ends. The CDR3 consists of 14 residues. CDR1 and CDR2 (germline): LNHDA, SQIVND (reference sequence). The CDR3: CASSAGGVFYGYTF. The CDR3 DNA follows: TGTGCCAGTAGTGCCGGCGGCGTCTTCTATGGCTACACCTTC.

The table lists this clonotype with a count of one. V and J are TRBV14 and TRBJ2-3; D might be TRBD1 or TRBD2, each matching 6 bases. V gave up 0 bases and J gave up 2 bases, with 12 bases separating them. CDR1 SGHDN and CDR2 FVKESK come from the germline V gene. The length of the CDR3 is 16 residues. The CDR3 sequence is CASSQDGGPTTDTQYF. CDR3 nucleotides: TGTGCCAGCAGCCAAGATGGGGGGCCAACCACAGATACGCAGTATTTT.

This clonotype has just a few counts. This rearrangement joins TRBV15 to TRBJ2-5, with D tentatively TRBD2 (6 bases). CDR1 is LNHNV and CDR2 is YYDKDF in the germline V gene (reference sequence). This CDR3 is built from 14 residues. V was cut by 0 bases and J by 5 bases, with 10 bases left in between. Here the CDR3 reads CATSREGGPETQYF. The CDR3 DNA sequence: TGTGCCACCAGCAGAGAGGGGGGTCCGGAGACCCAGTACTTC.

This clonotype was observed a handful of times. This chain connects TRBV28 to TRBJ2-7; D might be TRBD1 (5 bases). The CDR3 has 15 residues. CDR1 MDHEN and CDR2 SYDVKM come from the germline V gene. Trimming left V 6 bases short and J 3 bases short, with 18 bases between. The CDR3 coding sequence is TGTGCCAGCAGGATTGAGGAAGGGGTCTACTACGAGCAGTACTTC. It yields the protein CASRIEEGVYYEQYF.

The sample holds a few counts of this clonotype. The J gene is TRBJ2-1, the V gene TRBV12-3 or TRBV12-4, with 7 bases lining up with TRBD2. The CDR3 contains 13 residues. The V segment lost 1 base and the J segment 6 bases; nucleotides outside the gene matches: 0. The chain's CDR3 is CASSLGEGNEQFF. CDR3 coding DNA: TGTGCCAGCAGTTTAGGGGAGGGCAATGAGCAGTTCTTC.

V gene TRBV5-5 combines with J gene TRBJ2-2; TRBD2 might be the D (5 bases). Deletions cut 2 bases from V and 6 bases from J, with 8 bases between. CDR1 is SGHKS and CDR2 is YYEKEE in the germline V gene (reference sequence). The CDR3 has 13 amino acids. The CDR3 sequence: CASSFAGSGELFF. The CDR3, as DNA: TGTGCCAGCAGCTTTGCGGGTTCCGGGGAGCTGTTTTTT.

This chain uses TRBV12-3 or TRBV12-4 with TRBJ2-1, with D uncertain. This CDR3 region has 11 residues. The ends were cut back, 3 bases at V and 8 bases at J, with 5 bases in the middle. Here the CDR3 reads CASSFLDEQFF. The CDR3 bases are TGTGCCAGCAGTTTTCTGGATGAGCAGTTCTTC.

This sequence joins TRBV4-1 and TRBJ2-1, with TRBD1 identical over 7 bases. V trimming: 0 bases; J trimming: 6 bases; junction bases outside the gene matches: 14. The CDR3 runs 18 residues. From germline, CDR1 is MGHRA and CDR2 YSYEKL. The CDR3 is CASSQEPLTGKGPNEQFF. The CDR3 nucleotides read TGCGCCAGCAGCCAAGAACCACTGACAGGGAAGGGTCCCAATGAGCAGTTCTTC.

The table lists this clonotype with a few counts. This chain links TRBV7-9 with TRBJ1-4; a possible D gene is TRBD1 (6 bases). Trimming shortened V by 5 bases and J by 5 bases, and 18 bases separated the two germline ends. From germline, CDR1 is SEHNR and CDR2 FQNEAQ (reference sequence). The CDR3 extends over 16 amino acids. The CDR3 reads CASSPTFRGPNEKLFF. CDR3 coding DNA: TGTGCCAGCAGCCCTACTTTCAGGGGACCAAATGAAAAACTGTTTTTT.

The sample holds many counts of this clonotype. The chain combines TRBV29-1 with TRBJ2-1; TRBD1 agrees at 9 bases. Germline CDR1 and CDR2: SQVTM and ANQGSEA. J was trimmed by 7 bases and V by 0 bases; bases with no gene match: 13. The CDR3 has 17 amino acids. CDR3 bases: TGCAGCGTTGAAGAAAGAACCGGGACAGGGATCGTGAATGAGCAGTTCTTC. It translates to CSVEERTGTGIVNEQFF.

V and J are TRBV12-3 or TRBV12-4 and TRBJ2-1; TRBD2 matches 7 bases. The CDR3 runs to 17 residues. V shed 4 bases and J 0 bases; nucleotides not matched to a gene: 9. The CDR3 here is CASSYMGGGYSYNEQFF. DNA of the CDR3: TGTGCCAGCAGTTATATGGGGGGGGGATACTCCTACAATGAGCAGTTCTTC.

This clonotype was observed a handful of times. The chain links TRBV20-1 to TRBJ2-1, with D tentatively TRBD2 (7 bases). Germline V CDR1 and CDR2: DFQATT, SNEGSKA (reference sequence). This CDR3 is 11 amino acids long. For the CDR3, the DNA is TGCAGCACCCCAAGGGGGGGGGAGCAGTTCTTC. Translated, it gives CSTPRGGEQFF.

This clonotype was counted between two and nine times. This sequence joins TRBV29-1 and TRBJ2-1, with 9 bases that match TRBD2. The J segment lost 9 bases and the V segment lost 4 bases, leaving 10 bases of the junction unmatched. The CDR3 is made up of 14 amino acids. CDR1 is SQVTM, CDR2 ANQGSEA, per germline. The CDR3 loop is CSVAAGGMGGEQFF. The CDR3 bases are TGCAGCGTTGCAGCGGGAGGTATGGGCGGTGAGCAGTTCTTC.

This clonotype was detected only a few times. J is TRBJ2-2 and V is TRBV7-9; unclear D gene. The CDR3 is 14 amino acids. Germline assignment: CDR1 SEHNR and CDR2 FQNEAQ (reference sequence). Trimming cost V 4 bases and J 3 bases, with 9 bases left between them. CDR3 nucleotides: TGTGCCAGCAGCTCGGACGGTCACACCGGGGAGCTGTTTTTT. Translating gives CASSSDGHTGELFF.

The CDR3 reads CASRVAGANTGELFF. Written as DNA, the CDR3 is TGTGCCAGCAGAGTAGCGGGAGCCAACACCGGGGAGCTGTTTTTT. The chain links TRBV6-1 to TRBJ2-2, with 9 bases fitting TRBD2. V shed 6 bases, J shed 2 bases, and the junction held 4 bases outside the gene matches. From germline, CDR1 is MNHNS and CDR2 SASEGT. The CDR3 loop spans 15 amino acids.

The chain joins TRBV5-1 to TRBJ2-7, with TRBD1 matching over 12 bases. Losses at the gene ends were 0 bases for V and 4 bases for J; bases not matched to a gene: 2. Germline CDR1 and CDR2: SGHRS and YFSETQ. This CDR3 region has 15 residues. The CDR3 sequence is CASSLEGQGAYEQYF. Here the CDR3 DNA reads TGCGCCAGCAGCTTGGAGGGACAGGGGGCGTACGAGCAGTACTTC.

The rearrangement links TRBV5-5 to TRBJ1-1; no firm D call. Deletions cut 7 bases from V and 1 base from J, with 5 bases between. Germline-derived CDR1 and CDR2 are SGHKS and YYEKEE (reference sequence). The CDR3 is made up of 11 amino acids. For the CDR3, the DNA is TGTGCCAGCTCGGCGAACACTGAAGCTTTCTTT. This translates into CASSANTEAFF.

CDR3 protein: CASSFVQLAEVTGELFF. The CDR3 coding sequence is TGTGCCAGCAGCTTCGTTCAACTAGCGGAAGTGACCGGGGAGCTGTTTTTT. The rearrangement joins TRBV7-2 to TRBJ2-2; 8 nucleotides line up with TRBD2. Germline-derived CDR1 and CDR2 are SGHTA and FQGNSA. After removal of 3 bases from V and 5 bases from J, the junction contained 11 bases not matched to a gene. The CDR3 length is 17 residues.